The rows below give T cell receptor beta chains drawn from one sample of a study of cytomegalovirus exposure and HLA in healthy donors. TCRdb's copy holds only in-frame clones and misses some; the assay was immunoSEQ multiplex PCR. In the table there are about 98,000 clones, 87% of which are singletons. Sequencing was performed on PBMCs. All receptors come from a man aged 18 to 30 in good health and CMV-seropositive. The CDR3 runs from the conserved cysteine through the conserved F or W. Each record gives: CDR3 DNA, CDR3 protein, J gene, V gene, D gene, clone size. A D gene is named only where the DNA matches it firmly. Not every row has a clone size; where given, it reads once, few, many or a size class.

TGTGCCAGCAGTTACTCGTTCAGGGTTGGGGCAAAACTGTTTTTT CASSYSFRVGAKLFF TRBJ1-4 TRBV6-5 - -
TGTGCCAGCAGTGAAGCGCTTCCCCGCACAGGGACCGGGGAGCTGTTTTTT CASSEALPRTGTGELFF TRBJ2-2 TRBV6-1 - -
TGTGCCAGCAGCTTGGAGGGGCGAAGGAGTGAGCAGTACTTC CASSLEGRRSEQYF TRBJ2-7 TRBV5-8 - -
TGCGCCAGCAGCCAAGATGACAGGGGCGGGGGTCATCACTTC CASSQDDRGGGHHF TRBJ2-5 TRBV4-1 - -
TGTGCCAGCAGCCAAAGACAGGGTTACAACTATGGCTACACCTTC CASSQRQGYNYGYTF TRBJ1-2 TRBV6-5 TRBD1 -
TGTGCCAGCAGCTTATTATTAGGGACAGGGGACGAGCAGTACTTC CASSLLLGTGDEQYF TRBJ2-7 TRBV11-2 TRBD1 -
TGTGCCAGCAGTGTGCGGGGGAGTCAGCCCCAGCATTTT CASSVRGSQPQHF TRBJ1-5 TRBV2 - -
TGTGCCAGCCTGGTGGACAGGGCCGGCTATGGCTACACCTTC CASLVDRAGYGYTF TRBJ1-2 TRBV28 TRBD1 once
TGTGCCAGCTCACCACGCTCTCCAGGGGGCGAAGAGACCCAGTACTTC CASSPRSPGGEETQYF TRBJ2-5 TRBV18 TRBD1 -
TGTGCCAGCAGTTTAGAGGCAGGGGCCTACGAGCAGTACTTC CASSLEAGAYEQYF TRBJ2-7 TRBV28 - -
TGCAGCGTTGAAGGGGGCGTCGCCGGGGAGCTGTTTTTT CSVEGGVAGELFF TRBJ2-2 TRBV29-1 - -
TGCGCCAGCAGCCCGGGGAGGGGCGCGAACACCGGGGAGCTGTTTTTT CASSPGRGANTGELFF TRBJ2-2 TRBV5-1 TRBD2 -
TGTGCCAGCAGCCGAGGGGTACAGGGGCGGGGTGCTAGGTCCTACAATGAGCAGTTCTTC CASSRGVQGRGARSYNEQFF TRBJ2-1 TRBV5-5 - medium-sized
TGTGCCAGCAGCGTAGGGGGGACTGGGGAGACCCAGTACTTC CASSVGGTGETQYF TRBJ2-5 TRBV9 - -
TGTGCCAGCAGTCGGGACACATACGGGGAGCTGTTTTTT CASSRDTYGELFF TRBJ2-2 TRBV7-9 - once
TGTGCTAGTGGGAAGACGAGTAGCGGGAGTTTCCACAATGAGCAGTTCTTC CASGKTSSGSFHNEQFF TRBJ2-1 TRBV12-5 TRBD2 -
TGTGCCAGCAGCTCTAGTAGTGGGGCCAACGTCCTGACTTTC CASSSSSGANVLTF TRBJ2-6 TRBV7-3 - -
TGTGCCAGCAGCTTAGCGGGAGGGGAGACTGAAGCTTTCTTT CASSLAGGETEAFF TRBJ1-1 TRBV7-9 - few
TGTGCCAGCAGTGAAAATCCGGGACAGGTAAAATACGAGCAGTACTTC CASSENPGQVKYEQYF TRBJ2-7 TRBV6-1 TRBD1 -
TGTGCCAGCAGCTCGCGCGTGGACAGGGACTATGGCTACACCTTC CASSSRVDRDYGYTF TRBJ1-2 TRBV11-1 TRBD1 many
TGTGCCAGCAGTTACCGAGCGGGACAGGGGATTCAGCCCCAGCATTTT CASSYRAGQGIQPQHF TRBJ1-5 TRBV6-5 TRBD1 few
TGTGCCAGCAGCCCCCAGGGACTTCGCGAGGAGGCGCAGTACTTC CASSPQGLREEAQYF TRBJ2-7 TRBV7-3 - -
TGTGCCAGCAGCTCATTTTATGTGGAGGTTTTCACAGATACGCAGTATTTT CASSSFYVEVFTDTQYF TRBJ2-3 TRBV11-2 - -
TGTGCCAGCAGCGCAGGGATTGGGTATAGAGAATACGAGCAGTACTTC CASSAGIGYREYEQYF TRBJ2-7 TRBV9 - -
TGCAGCGCTACTGGAAGCCTCGGACAGGGCTCCAACTATGGCTACACCTTC CSATGSLGQGSNYGYTF TRBJ1-2 TRBV29-1 TRBD1 -
TGCGCCAGCAGCCGAGAATCAAGGACAGGACTATCTGGAAACACCATATATTTT CASSRESRTGLSGNTIYF TRBJ1-3 TRBV4-1 TRBD1 -
TGTGCCAGCAGCAATGACAGGGGAACATACAATGAGCAGTTCTTC CASSNDRGTYNEQFF TRBJ2-1 TRBV5-4 TRBD1 -
TGTGCCAGCAGCTTAAGCGGGACAGGGAACACCGGGGAGCTGTTTTTT CASSLSGTGNTGELFF TRBJ2-2 TRBV7-3 TRBD1 -
TGTGCCAGCAGCGGGGGACAAGGCGATGGCTACACCTTC CASSGGQGDGYTF TRBJ1-2 TRBV7-3 - -
TGTGCCAGCGGACAGGGAGCGAGGGAGACCCAGTACTTC CASGQGARETQYF TRBJ2-5 TRBV19 TRBD1 few
TGCGCCAGCAGCGTACAAGGACAGGGGTTAGGAGAAAAACTGTTTTTT CASSVQGQGLGEKLFF TRBJ1-4 TRBV5-1 TRBD1 -
TGCGCCAGCAGTGAGTACGGGGGAAGCAGGGAGCTGTTTTTT CASSEYGGSRELFF TRBJ2-2 TRBV10-2 - -
TGTGCCAGCAGCTTCCACGGGAGTACAGATACGCAGTATTTT CASSFHGSTDTQYF TRBJ2-3 TRBV5-5 - -
TGTGCCAGCAGTGAAGAGGGGTCCTGGGGAACATCCACAGATACGCAGTATTTT CASSEEGSWGTSTDTQYF TRBJ2-3 TRBV6-1 - -
TGTGCCAGCAGCTTAGCGATTGGGACAGTAACCTACGAGCAGTACTTC CASSLAIGTVTYEQYF TRBJ2-7 TRBV7-9 TRBD1 -
TGTGCCAGCAGTTTTTCCGGACAGGGTGATGAAAAACTGTTTTTT CASSFSGQGDEKLFF TRBJ1-4 TRBV28 TRBD1 -
TGTGCCACCGCCGCGATCGGGGAGTCGAAGGGCACAGATACGCAGTATTTT CATAAIGESKGTDTQYF TRBJ2-3 TRBV15 - -
TGTGCCAGCAGTGTGACAGGGGGCCCGGAGACCCAGTACTTC CASSVTGGPETQYF TRBJ2-5 TRBV25-1 TRBD1 few
TGTGCCAGCAGCGTGTGGCTACAGACCGGGGAGCTGTTTTTT CASSVWLQTGELFF TRBJ2-2 TRBV9 - -
TGTGCCAGCAGGGAGAGCGGGAGTGGAAACAATGAGCAGTTCTTC CASRESGSGNNEQFF TRBJ2-1 TRBV6-1 TRBD2 -
TGCGCCAGCAGCCCCCTTGAGGCTACCACCTACGAGCAGTACTTC CASSPLEATTYEQYF TRBJ2-7 TRBV4-3 - -
TGTGCCAGCACCTGGGGGGGAGTCCGGGGAAACTATGGCTACACCTTC CASTWGGVRGNYGYTF TRBJ1-2 TRBV7-6 - -
TGTGCCAGCAGTTCACCAACAATAGCGGGGGGTACAGATACGCAGTATTTT CASSSPTIAGGTDTQYF TRBJ2-3 TRBV27 TRBD2 -
TGTGCCAGCAGCGCACGAGACAGGGACCCTAGGAAGTTCTTC CASSARDRDPRKFF TRBJ2-1 TRBV9 TRBD1 -
TGTGCCAGCAGCCCTACTAGCGGACGCCCCTACGAGCAGTACTTC CASSPTSGRPYEQYF TRBJ2-7 TRBV28 TRBD2 -
TGTGCCAGCAGCTTACGGGCTAGCGGGACATACAATGAGCAGTTCTTC CASSLRASGTYNEQFF TRBJ2-1 TRBV7-2 TRBD2 once
TGTGCCAGCAGTTTGGACAGGGGCCTTAACTATGGCTACACCTTC CASSLDRGLNYGYTF TRBJ1-2 TRBV2 TRBD1 -
TGTGCCAGCTCAACCCTACAGGGAACGCCTGAAGCTTTCTTT CASSTLQGTPEAFF TRBJ1-1 TRBV18 - -
TGTGCCAGCAGAGGACAGGGGCATGAAAAACTGTTTTTT CASRGQGHEKLFF TRBJ1-4 TRBV25-1 TRBD1 -
TGCGCCAGCAGCCAAGATCTAATCAGGCCCCGAGGGCCCTCCTACAATGAGCAGTTCTTC CASSQDLIRPRGPSYNEQFF TRBJ2-1 TRBV4-1 - -
TGTGCCAGCAGCCAAGTTTCGGCTAGCGGGAGGAGGGAGACCCAGTACTTC CASSQVSASGRRETQYF TRBJ2-5 TRBV4-2 TRBD2 -
TGTGCCAGCAGCGTAGGACAGGGGCGAGACTATGGCTACACCTTC CASSVGQGRDYGYTF TRBJ1-2 TRBV9 TRBD1 once
TGTGCCAGCAGCTCCACCGGGACAGGGGCCTACGAGCAGTACTTC CASSSTGTGAYEQYF TRBJ2-7 TRBV27 TRBD1 -
TGTGCCAGCAGCTTTCACCAGGGATGGGATACGCAGTATTTT CASSFHQGWDTQYF TRBJ2-3 TRBV7-2 - -